Below are 32 T cell receptor beta chains sequenced from a single sample in a study of control samples from healthy donors and cancer patients. TCRdb keeps only in-frame clones here, not all; method: immunoSEQ multiplex PCR. The data contain some 110,000 clones, about 93% of them singletons. The specimen was blood. These receptors were obtained from a man aged 30-40 years in good health.

The V call is TRBV5-6, the J call TRBJ1-1; D is uncertain. The CDR3 totals 13 residues. Germline V lookup: CDR1 SGHDT, CDR2 YYEEEE. Trimming shortened V by 4 bases and J by 1 base, and 8 bases separated the two germline ends. The CDR3 loop is CASSVNRNTEAFF. DNA for the CDR3: TGTGCCAGCAGCGTCAATAGGAACACTGAAGCTTTCTTT.

The chain is built from TRBV15 and TRBJ1-1; D is uncertain. This CDR3 is built from 14 residues. Germline V gives CDR1 LNHNV, CDR2 YYDKDF (reference sequence). V dropped 0 bases and J dropped 2 bases, with 7 bases sitting between them. The DNA for the CDR3 is TGTGCCACCAGCAGAGATCGATATAACACTGAAGCTTTCTTT. Protein product: CATSRDRYNTEAFF.

The CDR3 loop reads CASSTDRLYEQYV. The CDR3, as DNA: TGTGCCAGCAGCACGGACAGACTCTACGAGCAGTACGTC. V usage is TRBV5-6 and J usage is TRBJ2-7, with TRBD1 as a possible D gene (6 bases). CDR3 length equals 13 residues. The germline CDR1 and CDR2 sequences are SGHDT and YYEEEE. Deletions cut 4 bases from V and 3 bases from J, with 11 bases between.

The chain carries TRBV7-9 and TRBJ2-2; 9 nucleotides align to TRBD2. Germline CDR1 and CDR2: SEHNR and FQNEAQ (reference sequence). The ends lost 5 bases at V and 4 bases at J; junction bases unmatched: 8. The CDR3 is 16 residues long. The CDR3 DNA sequence: TGTGCCAGCAGCCTATCAGCGGGGGGTTTCACCGGGGAGCTGTTTTTT. Amino acid sequence: CASSLSAGGFTGELFF.

This clone was seen just once. The chain joins TRBV10-1 to TRBJ1-2; D gene unclear. The V gene lost 1 base and the J gene lost 8 bases, with 5 bases spanning the gap. CDR1 is WNHNN, CDR2 SYGVQD, per germline (reference sequence). The CDR3 is 11 residues long. The DNA of the CDR3 is TGCGCCAGCAGTGAGTGTATCGGCTACACCTTC. Its translation is CASSECIGYTF.

The V and J genes are TRBV24-1 and TRBJ2-5, with 11 bases identical to TRBD2. V dropped 5 bases and J dropped 0; count of bases not matched to a gene: 4. The CDR3 has 16 amino acids. CDR1 is KGHDR and CDR2 is SFDVKD in the germline V gene. Here the CDR3 reads CATSGSGGAYQETQYF. The CDR3 DNA follows: TGTGCCACCAGTGGTAGCGGGGGGGCCTACCAAGAGACCCAGTACTTC.

This clone was observed a single time. The chain links TRBV6-5 to TRBJ1-2; possibly TRBD1 for D (5 bases). Germline-derived CDR1 and CDR2 are MNHEY and SVGAGI. Trimming took 6 bases from V and 5 from J, leaving 13 bases between them. This CDR3 has 13 residues. CDR3 bases: TGTGCCAGCAGGCACAGGTCGTCGTATGGCTACACCTTC. This codes for CASRHRSSYGYTF.

The chain uses TRBV2 and TRBJ2-2; D is unclear. Deletions cut 8 bases from V and 0 bases from J, with 10 bases between. Germline V lookup: CDR1 SNHLY, CDR2 FYNNEI. The CDR3 spans 14 residues. CDR3 amino acids: CASRAATNTGELFF. DNA of the CDR3: TGTGCCAGCCGGGCGGCTACGAACACCGGGGAGCTGTTTTTT.

The chain employs TRBV12-5 and TRBJ1-1; perhaps TRBD1 as D (5 bases). The CDR3 runs 17 residues. Germline assignment: CDR1 LGHNT and CDR2 FRNRAP. Trimming removed 1 base from V and 4 bases from J, with 19 bases in between. In DNA, the CDR3 is TGTGCTAGTGGTTTGGCACTCCAGGGTCCTTTTACCACTGAAGCTTTCTTT. Translation gives CASGLALQGPFTTEAFF.

V gene TRBV28 combines with J gene TRBJ2-2; D unclear. Germline CDR1 MDHEN, CDR2 SYDVKM. Trimming left V 3 bases short and J 3 bases short, with 11 bases between. The CDR3 sequence is 15 residues long. The DNA for the CDR3 is TGTGCCAGCAGTTTTAGTAAGGGATACACCGGGGAGCTGTTTTTT. It is translated as CASSFSKGYTGELFF.

This clone occurred a few times. The V call is TRBV19, the J call TRBJ1-1; D not certain. Germline CDR1 LNHDA, CDR2 SQIVND (reference sequence). V dropped 10 bases and J dropped 5 bases, with 11 bases sitting between them. The CDR3 has 11 amino acids. CDR3 sequence reads: CAIFSRTEAFF. CDR3 sequence (DNA): TGTGCCATTTTCTCGAGGACTGAAGCTTTCTTT.

The rearrangement joins TRBV27 to TRBJ1-4, with 7 bases matching TRBD1. This CDR3 is 14 amino acids long. V was pared by 5 bases and J by 7 bases, with 7 bases of the junction left unmatched. Germline CDR1 reads MNHEY; CDR2 reads SMNVEV (reference sequence). DNA for the CDR3: TGTGCCAGCAGTCGACAGGGTAGTGGTGAAAAACTGTTTTTT. Amino acids: CASSRQGSGEKLFF.

This chain connects TRBV5-1 to TRBJ2-7; no clear D. This CDR3 has 14 residues. Trimming stripped 2 bases from V and 5 bases from J, with 14 bases between. CDR1 and CDR2 (germline): SGHRS, YFSETQ. CDR3 nucleotide sequence: TGCGCCAGCAGCTTACCGACTGGCTCGGACGAGCAGTACTTC. It codes for CASSLPTGSDEQYF.

This chain joins TRBV6-1 and TRBJ2-7; D unresolved. V was pared by 2 bases and J by 3 bases, with 11 bases between. The CDR3 is 14 amino acids. From germline, CDR1 is MNHNS and CDR2 SASEGT. Here the CDR3 reads CASSEWQNNYEQYV. For the CDR3, the DNA is TGTGCCAGCAGTGAATGGCAGAACAACTACGAGCAGTACGTC.

V and J are TRBV5-4 and TRBJ1-3; 7 bases are shared with TRBD1. The CDR3 consists of 16 residues. Germline CDR1 reads SGHNT; CDR2 reads YYREEE (reference sequence). The V gene end was trimmed by 0 bases and the J gene end by 0 bases; junction bases not matched to a gene: 3. CDR3 loop: CASSLEGQSSGNTIYF. CDR3 nucleotide sequence: TGTGCCAGCAGCTTGGAGGGACAGAGCTCTGGAAACACCATATATTTT.

The rearrangement links TRBV28 to TRBJ1-4; 12 bases are a match to TRBD1. The CDR3 consists of 17 residues. Trimming removed 1 base from V and 5 bases from J; junction bases left unmatched: 5. Germline V gives CDR1 MDHEN, CDR2 SYDVKM. The DNA for the CDR3 is TGTGCCAGCAGTTTATTGGGACAGGGGGCGGGCAATGAAAAACTGTTTTTT. Translating it yields CASSLLGQGAGNEKLFF. The full variable domain, its missing parts supplied by reference TRBV28 and TRBJ1-4, is DVKVTQSSRYLVKRTGEKVFLECVQDMDHENMFWYRQDPGLGLRLIYFSYDVKMKEKGDIPEGYSVSREKKERFSLILESASTNQTSMYLCASSLLGQGAGNEKLFFGSGTQLSVL.

The rearrangement uses TRBV11-2 and TRBJ2-3; 8 positions agree with TRBD2. CDR1 is SGHAT, CDR2 FQNNGV, per germline. The CDR3 contains 18 residues. J lost 2 bases, V lost 4 bases, and 14 bases had no gene match. Here the CDR3 reads CASSSLSPQRGFTDTQYF. CDR3 sequence (DNA): TGTGCCAGCAGCTCCCTATCCCCCCAGCGGGGGTTCACAGATACGCAGTATTTT.

The V gene is TRBV19, the J gene TRBJ2-4, with D perhaps matching TRBD2 (6 bases). Germline V lookup: CDR1 LNHDA, CDR2 SQIVND (reference sequence). V lost 4 bases, J lost 6 bases, and 16 bases lay in between. This CDR3 is built from 15 residues. The DNA of the CDR3 is TGTGCCAGTAGTACCGCCGGGGGTGATCGAAACATTCAGTACTTC. Amino acids: CASSTAGGDRNIQYF.

This CDR3 is CASSKRWTGGDGANVLTF. The CDR3 nucleotides read TGTGCCAGCAGTAAGAGGTGGACAGGGGGCGATGGGGCCAACGTCCTGACTTTC. The rearrangement uses TRBV5-5 and TRBJ2-6, with 11 positions matching TRBD1. The CDR3 runs 18 residues. Unmatched junction bases numbered 10, after V lost 5 bases and J lost 3 bases. Germline V CDR1 and CDR2: SGHKS, YYEKEE (reference sequence).

The V call is TRBV5-6, the J call TRBJ1-2; D remains ambiguous. Germline assignment: CDR1 SGHDT and CDR2 YYEEEE. Trimming shortened V by 4 bases and J by 6 bases, and 19 bases separated the two germline ends. The CDR3 loop spans 15 amino acids. CDR3 nucleotide sequence: TGTGCCAGCAGCCCAAGCCCCGGGAACGTTGATGGCTACACCTTC. It codes for CASSPSPGNVDGYTF.

The V gene is TRBV18, the J gene TRBJ1-2, with D perhaps matching TRBD1 (6 bases). V lost 1 base and J lost 3, with 15 bases in between. The CDR3 contains 16 residues. Germline CDR1 reads KGHSH; CDR2 reads LQKENI. The CDR3 nucleotides are TGTGCCAGCTCACCACGGAACAGGGTGTTCGACTATGGCTACACCTTC. Its translation: CASSPRNRVFDYGYTF.

The V call is TRBV3-1 (or the pseudogene TRBV3-2), the J call TRBJ1-6, with TRBD1 identical over 10 bases. V gave up 1 base and J gave up 10 bases; unmatched junction bases: 4. The CDR3 totals 15 residues. Looked up from germline, CDR1 is LGHDT and CDR2 is YNNKEL (reference sequence). The CDR3 sequence: CASSQGGQGRSPLHF. The CDR3 DNA reads as TGTGCCAGCAGCCAAGGGGGACAGGGGAGATCACCCCTCCACTTT.

The chain links TRBV6-5 to TRBJ2-3; weak D call: TRBD1 (6 bases). Per the germline V gene, CDR1 is MNHEY and CDR2 is SVGAGI. V lost 5 bases and J lost 0, with 12 bases in between. The CDR3 length is 15 residues. CDR3 DNA: TGTGCCAGCAGTAGTGACAGGCCTAGCACAGATACGCAGTATTTT. This gives the protein CASSSDRPSTDTQYF.

V usage is TRBV14 and J usage is TRBJ2-7; 7 bases line up with TRBD1. J lost 7 bases, V lost 4 bases, and 16 bases had no gene match. Germline V CDR1 and CDR2: SGHDN, FVKESK. The CDR3 is made up of 16 amino acids. The CDR3 coding sequence is TGTGCCAGCAGCCGACAGGGCCCCCTTCGTCTAGCAGAGCAGTACTTC. Encoded protein: CASSRQGPLRLAEQYF.

V usage is TRBV5-1 and J usage is TRBJ1-1; maybe TRBD1 (6 bases). Per germline, CDR1 SGHRS and CDR2 YFSETQ. V was cut by 4 bases and J by 1 base, with 11 bases left in between. This CDR3 region has 14 residues. The CDR3 region is CASSPRGGNTEAFF. For the CDR3, the DNA is TGCGCCAGCAGCCCCAGGGGTGGGAACACTGAAGCTTTCTTT.

The chain combines TRBV29-1 with TRBJ1-1; TRBD1 is a possible D gene (5 bases). V gave up 6 bases and J gave up 0 bases, with 11 bases separating them. From germline, CDR1 is SQVTM and CDR2 ANQGSEA. The CDR3 sequence is 13 residues long. The CDR3 coding sequence is TGCAGCGTCGTGGGACGGTTGAACACTGAAGCTTTCTTT. It translates to CSVVGRLNTEAFF.

The V call is TRBV9, the J call TRBJ2-2; 8 bases fit TRBD2. There are 15 residues in the CDR3. CDR1 is SGDLS and CDR2 is YYNGEE in the germline V gene. The J segment lost 7 bases and the V segment lost 0 bases, leaving 5 bases of the junction unmatched. In DNA, the CDR3 is TGTGCCAGCAGCGTAGCGGGGGGGCCAGGCGGGGAGCTGTTTTTT. Its protein product is CASSVAGGPGGELFF.

The CDR3 region is CASSIGWFTNTGELFF. The CDR3 DNA follows: TGTGCCAGTAGTATTGGCTGGTTCACAAACACCGGGGAGCTGTTTTTT. The chain uses TRBV19 and TRBJ2-2; D is ambiguous. The CDR3 contains 16 residues. V lost 3 bases and J lost 2, with 13 bases in between. Germline V gene data show CDR1 as LNHDA and CDR2 as SQIVND (reference sequence).

The chain combines TRBV11-2 with TRBJ2-1; D gene ambiguous. The CDR3 has 14 amino acids. Trimming cost V 0 bases and J 7 bases, with 10 bases left between them. Germline loops: CDR1 SGHAT, CDR2 FQNNGV. The CDR3 spells CASSLDAGMNEQFF. CDR3 sequence (DNA): TGTGCCAGCAGCTTAGATGCAGGAATGAATGAGCAGTTCTTC.

V is TRBV20-1 and J is TRBJ2-5; unclear D gene. There are 11 residues in the CDR3. CDR1 and CDR2 (germline): DFQATT, SNEGSKA (reference sequence). The V end lost 6 bases, the J end lost 4 bases, and 9 bases lay between the germline ends. This CDR3 is CSALFGETQYF. The CDR3, as DNA: TGCAGTGCGTTATTTGGAGAGACCCAGTACTTC.

V and J are TRBV2 and TRBJ1-6; unclear D gene. This CDR3 has 14 amino acids. Germline lookup yields CDR1 SNHLY and CDR2 FYNNEI. The V end lost 6 bases, the J end lost 0 bases, and 6 bases lay between the germline ends. CDR3 in DNA: TGTGCCAGCAGGGCCAGCTCCTATAATTCACCCCTCCACTTT. Translating it yields CASRASSYNSPLHF.

The chain joins TRBV15 to TRBJ2-7, with 14 positions matching TRBD2. V shed 4 bases and J 6 bases; nucleotides not matched to a gene: 14. Germline assignment: CDR1 LNHNV and CDR2 YYDKDF (reference sequence). The CDR3 covers 18 residues. CDR3 sequence reads: CATSTGTSGGHLDLEQYV. In nucleotides, the CDR3 is TGTGCCACCAGCACCGGGACTAGCGGGGGCCACCTGGATCTCGAGCAGTACGTC.